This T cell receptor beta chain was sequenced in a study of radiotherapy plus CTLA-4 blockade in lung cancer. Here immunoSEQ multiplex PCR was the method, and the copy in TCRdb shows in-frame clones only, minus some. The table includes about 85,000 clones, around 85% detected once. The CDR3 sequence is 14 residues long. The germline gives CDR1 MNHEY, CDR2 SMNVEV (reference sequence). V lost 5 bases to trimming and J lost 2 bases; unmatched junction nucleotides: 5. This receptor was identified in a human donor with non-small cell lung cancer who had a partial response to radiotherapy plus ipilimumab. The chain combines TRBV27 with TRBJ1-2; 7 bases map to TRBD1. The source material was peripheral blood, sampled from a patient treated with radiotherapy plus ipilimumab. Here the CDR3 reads CASSRSTGNYGYTF. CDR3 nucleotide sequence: TGTGCCAGCAGTCGCTCGACAGGGAACTATGGCTACACCTTC.